This T cell receptor (beta chain) was identified during a study of blood T cell repertoires in COVID-19. In the study overall: Acute and convalescent COVID-19 samples came from the United States, Italy and Spain. PBMCs, B-cell-depleted T cells, or T cells were the source of the cDNA or gDNA that made up the material.

This CDR3 comprises 15 residues. Per germline, CDR1 SQVTM and CDR2 ANQGSEA. Trimming cost V 2 bases and J 7 bases, with 18 bases left between them. Study processing details: Researchers report that nucleated cell counts were estimated from reference gene primer amplification. Sequenced by immunoSEQ multiplex PCR; TCRdb stores in-frame clones only, minus some. That table furnishes V, J and clone size, whereas the DNA furnished D and trimming. The sample yields 120,000 or so clones, 80% to 90% seen once. The clonotype originates from a man between 70 and 80 years old with active or convalescent COVID-19. Sequencing was done on a sample of peripheral blood. V and J are TRBV29-1 and TRBJ2-4, with D uncertain. The DNA of the CDR3 is TGCAGCGTTGAAACCGCCCGCCACCCCGGTAACATTCAGTACTTC. Its protein product is CSVETARHPGNIQYF.